The source of this TCR beta chain is a study of T cell responses to AZD1222 COVID-19 vaccine (dated by TCRdb to about 2021). Some background on the complete study: Because spike-specific TCR depth and breadth did not differ between the two schedules, AZD1222 recipients who got a second dose at roughly 4 weeks were pooled with those who got a second dose at roughly 12 weeks. A total of over 230 trial participants underwent TCR sequencing, of whom about 210 had received two doses of AZD1222 and about 26 had received two doses of the MenACWY control vaccine. Enrollment into the trials was organized by age into subgroups of 18-55, 56-69 and 70-plus years, and those subgroups contained roughly 140, 27 and 60 TCR-sequenced participants, respectively.

The investigation overall reported the following: Because no day 14 peak-response samples were available, repertoires were characterized only after the peak T cell response. Spike-specific TCR breadth and depth rose significantly after two AZD1222 doses compared with day 0 and with MenACWY recipients. The 56-69-year group was small, and its depth increase did not reach significance, likely because of low power. Nearly half of unique spike-specific TCRs reportedly recognized epitopes outside regions mutated in the B.1.351 and B.1.1.7 variants. Only a handful of AZD1222 recipients were SARS-CoV-2 seropositive at baseline, limiting conclusions about previously exposed vaccinees. Participants were mostly white British and included more females than males, and it was suggested by the authors that clonal diversity may have been underestimated. The whole spike protein was spanned by vaccine-associated CD4 TCRs, and dominant responses were seen in regions 160-218 and 743-854.

In the paper's terms, the time point label means: baseline before first vaccination. Vaccinee samples were obtained from the UK trials COV001 and COV002, which included a single-blind randomized controlled phase 2/3 trial of AZD1222 (ChAdOx1 nCoV-19) in healthy adults. For TCRbeta chain sequencing, PBMC samples from trial participants were taken at day 0 and at day 28 after the second dose. About this clone: Its antigen is not yet known. There are no base qualities to consult, and no much larger clone falls within one base.

The CDR3 regions of human TCRbeta chains were analyzed by immunosequencing. In the source study's methods: Repertoire TCRs were checked for matches against a reference library of SARS-CoV-2-specific TCRs that had been generated using the MIRA antigen-specificity platform. Breadth was defined as the fraction of unique TCRs that were SARS-CoV-2-associated, and depth was defined as the fraction of total T cells that were SARS-CoV-2-associated. Using the MIRA data, each spike-specific TCR was assigned both to the spike region to which the TCR was reactive and to a CD4 or CD8 class. Log10-transformed breadth and depth values were compared by one-way ANOVA with Sidak's multiple comparisons tests. TCRdb holds this immuneACCESS table with in-frame rearrangements only. Some clones are missing; in checked studies, unresolved V genes explain under half, and the rest has no known cause. Clonal size and the V and J genes are those of that table, whereas D and trimming came from the DNA. Counted in this sample were about 84,000 clones; 70% to 90% of them appeared once. The ten top clones hold approximately 1.5% of the sample.

Source: peripheral blood, taken on day 0 of AZD1222 vaccination. The source is an adult in good health.

The sequence in DNA is TGCAGCGCCCAGAGCTCTGGAAACACCATATATTTT. It specifies CSAQSSGNTIYF. The V and J segments used are TRBV29-1 and TRBJ1-3; no confident D gene assignment can be made. V sheds 7 bases and J sheds 0 bases, leaving 7 bases between their ends. Looking up the germline V gene yields CDR1 SQVTM and CDR2 ANQGSEA. Its CDR3 holds 12 amino acids, cysteine through phenylalanine. The read is trimmed to its CDR3 DNA, 36 bases read in frame from base 1.